This entry lists 21 T cell receptor beta chains sequenced from one sample in a study of OX40 agonist ivuxolimab in advanced cancers. TCRdb's table, derived via immunoSEQ multiplex PCR, lists solely in-frame clones and lacks some. The sample includes about 80,000 clones, 85% to 95% seen only once; the top ten take about 0.32%. Material: CD4+ or CD8+ T cells sorted from blood, obtained in a trial of the OX40 agonist ivuxolimab. The receptors derive from an adult with an advanced solid tumor such as melanoma, head and neck, liver or kidney cancer.

The V and J genes are TRBV4-3 and TRBJ2-1; D perhaps matches TRBD2 (5 bases). Trimming removed 0 bases at V and 9 bases at J, with 15 bases between. Germline V gene sequence: CDR1 LGHNA, CDR2 YSLEER. The CDR3 is made up of 15 amino acids. CDR3 loop: CASSQEGIFGSEQFF. The CDR3 coding sequence is TGCGCCAGCAGCCAAGAGGGGATATTTGGGAGTGAGCAGTTCTTC.

V and J are TRBV7-9 and TRBJ2-3; unclear D gene. This CDR3 contains 14 residues. Looked up from germline, CDR1 is SEHNR and CDR2 is FQNEAQ (reference sequence). V gave up 2 bases and J gave up 0 bases, with 6 bases separating them. CDR3 region: CASSLLSSTDTQYF. CDR3 sequence (DNA): TGTGCCAGCAGCTTACTCTCGAGCACAGATACGCAGTATTTT. The full variable domain, in which reference TRBV7-9 and TRBJ2-3 provide the parts outside the CDR3, is DTGVSQNPRHKITKRGQNVTFRCDPISEHNRLYWYRQTLGQGPEFLTYFQNEAQLEKSRLLSDRFSAERPKGSFSTLEIQRTEQGDSAMYLCASSLLSSTDTQYFGPGTRLTVL.

This rearrangement joins TRBV28 to TRBJ1-5; weak D call: TRBD1 (6 bases). Between the trimmed V and J ends, which lost 6 bases and 6 bases, there was a span of 21 bases. This CDR3 has 16 residues. Germline loops: CDR1 MDHEN, CDR2 SYDVKM. Here the CDR3 reads CASSTPGAGGLQPQHF. The CDR3 bases are TGTGCCAGCAGCACCCCCGGGGCGGGGGGCCTTCAGCCCCAGCATTTT.

This rearrangement joins TRBV27 to TRBJ1-4; 8 bases map to TRBD1. The germline V gene encodes CDR1 MNHEY and CDR2 SMNVEV (reference sequence). The CDR3 runs 15 residues. The V segment lost 5 bases and the J segment 1 base; nucleotides outside the gene matches: 3. Here the CDR3 reads CASSLQGVTNEKLFF. CDR3 in DNA: TGTGCCAGCAGTCTACAGGGGGTAACTAATGAAAAACTGTTTTTT.

V gene TRBV6-1 combines with J gene TRBJ2-1; D remains unclear. Per germline, CDR1 MNHNS and CDR2 SASEGT. Trimming took off 5 bases at V and 9 bases at J, with 11 bases between the two ends. The length of the CDR3 is 12 residues. The CDR3 DNA reads TGTGCCAGCAGTTTAGTCCTCGGTGAGCAGTTCTTC. It is translated as CASSLVLGEQFF.

This clone has more than one count but fewer than ten. In DNA form, the CDR3 reads TGTGCCAGCCACGAGGGGAACACTGAAGCTTTCTTT. It yields the protein CASHEGNTEAFF. The chain joins TRBV28 to TRBJ1-1, with D unresolved. The CDR3 covers 12 residues. Germline CDR1 MDHEN, CDR2 SYDVKM. Trimming pared 8 bases from V and 1 base from J, leaving 8 bases between. The full variable domain, with the rest looked up from reference TRBV28 and TRBJ1-1, is DVKVTQSSRYLVKRTGEKVFLECVQDMDHENMFWYRQDPGLGLRLIYFSYDVKMKEKGDIPEGYSVSREKKERFSLILESASTNQTSMYLCASHEGNTEAFFGQGTRLTVV.

This chain connects TRBV19 to TRBJ1-3; D remains ambiguous. V was cut by 7 bases and J by 0 bases, with 13 bases left in between. The germline gives CDR1 LNHDA, CDR2 SQIVND (reference sequence). CDR3 length: 15 amino acids. CDR3 nucleotides: TGTGCCAGTAAATATCAGATTAACTCTGGAAACACCATATATTTT. Translated: CASKYQINSGNTIYF.

This chain uses TRBV19 with TRBJ2-5, with 15 bases lining up with TRBD2. Germline V gene lookup returns CDR1 LNHDA and CDR2 SQIVND (reference sequence). This CDR3 is built from 17 residues. With V trimmed by 5 bases and J by 5 bases, 9 bases remained unmatched. CDR3 bases: TGTGCCAGTAGTCCCCGGACTAGCGGGAGGGCCAGGGAGACCCAGTACTTC. Amino acid sequence: CASSPRTSGRARETQYF.

The chain employs TRBV18 and TRBJ1-2, with 7 bases identical to TRBD1. Trimming at V came to 2 bases and at J to 2 bases, leaving 5 bases not matched to a gene. The germline V gene has CDR1 KGHSH and CDR2 LQKENI. This CDR3 is 15 amino acids long. The CDR3 sequence: CASSPGTELNYGYTF. The CDR3 bases are TGTGCCAGCTCACCAGGGACAGAATTGAACTATGGCTACACCTTC.

The chain is built from TRBV5-1 and TRBJ2-7; possibly TRBD1 or TRBD2 for D (6 bases each). Between the trimmed V and J ends, which lost 4 bases and 1 base, there was a span of 9 bases. The CDR3 runs to 13 residues. CDR1 is SGHRS, CDR2 YFSETQ, per germline. CDR3 sequence reads: CASSGGTSYEQYF. In DNA form, the CDR3 reads TGCGCCAGCAGCGGAGGGACATCCTACGAGCAGTACTTC.

V usage is TRBV5-6 and J usage is TRBJ2-3, with 9 bases that match TRBD2. The CDR3 is 14 amino acids. Germline CDR1 SGHDT, CDR2 YYEEEE. Trimming at V came to 4 bases and at J to 6 bases, leaving 6 bases not matched to a gene. CDR3 DNA sequence: TGTGCCAGCAGCCCGGGACTAGCTAGGGATACGCAGTATTTT. Protein product: CASSPGLARDTQYF.

This chain links TRBV6-5 with TRBJ2-5; 12 nucleotides line up with TRBD1. Germline CDR1 MNHEY, CDR2 SVGAGI. CDR3 length equals 15 residues. After removal of 2 bases from V and 5 bases from J, the junction contained 3 bases not matched to a gene. CDR3 DNA: TGTGCCAGCAGTTACACCGGGACAGGGGGCGAGACCCAGTACTTC. Encoded protein: CASSYTGTGGETQYF.

This clone occurred once. This sequence joins TRBV7-8 and TRBJ2-7; TRBD1 aligns across 12 bases. CDR1 is SGHVS, CDR2 FQNEAQ, per germline. V dropped 5 bases and J dropped 5; count of bases not matched to a gene: 7. The CDR3 runs to 15 residues. CDR3 coding DNA: TGTGCCAGCAGCAAAACCGGGACAGGGGGCCACGAGCAGTACTTC. It codes for CASSKTGTGGHEQYF.

The chain recombines TRBV11-2 with TRBJ2-7; D perhaps matches TRBD2 (5 bases). V lost 4 bases, J lost 2 bases, and 15 bases lay in between. Germline V gene sequence: CDR1 SGHAT, CDR2 FQNNGV. This CDR3 contains 15 residues. The CDR3 region is CASSSTSGGPYEQYF. The CDR3 region has the DNA TGTGCCAGCAGCTCCACAAGCGGTGGCCCCTACGAGCAGTACTTC.

V gene TRBV29-1 combines with J gene TRBJ2-7, with a weak D call TRBD2 (5 bases). Germline V gene data show CDR1 as SQVTM and CDR2 as ANQGSEA. V was shortened by 7 bases and J by 7 bases, with 20 bases between the two germline ends. This CDR3 has 13 amino acids. CDR3 sequence reads: CSGLLGSIREQYF. CDR3 nucleotides: TGCAGCGGCTTGCTGGGGAGTATACGGGAGCAGTACTTC.

The gene calls are TRBV7-2 and TRBJ2-5; 12 bases match TRBD2. V lost 4 bases and J lost 11; bases outside the gene matches: 17. Per the germline V gene, CDR1 is SGHTA and CDR2 is FQGNSA. This CDR3 has 17 residues. The CDR3 DNA reads as TGTGCCAGCAGCTCGGGACTAGCGGGTACACGCCAAGGGGAGCAGTACTTC. This encodes CASSSGLAGTRQGEQYF.

This clone was recorded once. The chain combines TRBV28 with TRBJ1-4; 10 nucleotides agree with TRBD1. CDR3 length: 18 residues. The junction had 17 bases not matched to a gene; V was cut back by 5 bases and J by 8 bases. Germline V CDR1 and CDR2: MDHEN, SYDVKM. The CDR3 region is CASSVPGQGLTRGEKLFF. DNA of the CDR3: TGTGCCAGCAGTGTACCGGGACAGGGGCTTACCCGGGGGGAAAAACTGTTTTTT.

This rearrangement joins TRBV19 to TRBJ1-2; 7 bases align to TRBD1. J gave up 3 bases and V 7 bases, and 14 bases lay outside the gene matches. The CDR3 has 16 residues. Germline loops: CDR1 LNHDA, CDR2 SQIVND (reference sequence). DNA of the CDR3: TGTGCCAGTAAGAGCATTCGGGACAGACACTACTATGGCTACACCTTC. This encodes CASKSIRDRHYYGYTF.

Of note for this clone: One end of the junction fails to match germline, which may point to a read error. The rearrangement links TRBV2 to TRBJ2-1; tentatively, D is TRBD1 or TRBD2 (5 bases each). CDR3 length equals 17 residues. Germline values: CDR1 SNHLY, CDR2 FYNNEI. Here the CDR3 reads CASREGTNRDLGNEQFF. The CDR3 nucleotides are TGTGCCAGCAGGGAAGGGACGAACCGGGACCTAGGGAATGAGCAGTTCTTC.

The DNA for the CDR3 is TGTGCCAGCAGTTACGATGCCGCCTACGAGCAGTACTTC. Protein: CASSYDAAYEQYF. This chain uses TRBV6-6 with TRBJ2-7, with D unresolved. In germline, CDR1 is MNHNY, CDR2 SVGAGI (reference sequence). The CDR3 is made up of 13 amino acids. V shed 2 bases and J shed 2 bases, with 7 bases lying between them.

This clone came up once. CDR3 nucleotides: TGTGCCAGCGGTAAGGGGGCGGCGGCTAATGAAAAACTGTTTTTT. This translates into CASGKGAAANEKLFF. This sequence joins TRBV9 and TRBJ1-4, with 7 positions matching TRBD1. There are 15 residues in the CDR3. Germline assignment: CDR1 SGDLS and CDR2 YYNGEE. The ends lost 7 bases at V and 3 bases at J; junction bases unmatched: 9.